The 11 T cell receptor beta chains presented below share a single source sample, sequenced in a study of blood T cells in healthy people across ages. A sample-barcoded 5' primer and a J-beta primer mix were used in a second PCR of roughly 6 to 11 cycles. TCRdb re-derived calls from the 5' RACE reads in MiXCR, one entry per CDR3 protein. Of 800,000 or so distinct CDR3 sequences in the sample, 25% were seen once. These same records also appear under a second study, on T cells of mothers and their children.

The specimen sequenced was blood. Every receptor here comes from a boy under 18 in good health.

The CDR3 sequence: CASSLQGLGELFF. CDR3 coding DNA: TGTGCCAGCAGTCTACAGGGTCTCGGGGAGCTGTTTTTT. The chain carries TRBV12-3 or TRBV12-4 and TRBJ2-2; the D gene is possibly TRBD1 (6 bases). The CDR3 length is 13 residues. The V gene lost 5 bases and the J gene lost 7 bases, with 11 bases spanning the gap.

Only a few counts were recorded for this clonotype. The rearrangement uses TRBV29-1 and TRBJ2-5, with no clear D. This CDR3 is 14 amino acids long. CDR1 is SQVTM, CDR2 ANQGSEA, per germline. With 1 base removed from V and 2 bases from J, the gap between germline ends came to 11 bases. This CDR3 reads CSVEAPQRQETQYF. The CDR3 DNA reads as TGCAGCGTTGAAGCCCCGCAGAGACAAGAGACCCAGTACTTC.

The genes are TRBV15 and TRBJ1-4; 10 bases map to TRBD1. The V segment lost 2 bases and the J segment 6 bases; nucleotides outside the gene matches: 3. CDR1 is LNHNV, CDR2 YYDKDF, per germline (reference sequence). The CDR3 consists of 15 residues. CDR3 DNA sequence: TGTGCCACCAGCAGATCCGGGACAGGGGATGAAAAACTGTTTTTT. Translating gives CATSRSGTGDEKLFF. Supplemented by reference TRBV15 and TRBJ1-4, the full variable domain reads DAMVIQNPRYQVTQFGKPVTLSCSQTLNHNVMYWYQQKSSQAPKLLFHYYDKDFNNEADTPDNFQSRRPNTSFCFLDIRSPGLGDTAMYLCATSRSGTGDEKLFFGSGTQLSVL.

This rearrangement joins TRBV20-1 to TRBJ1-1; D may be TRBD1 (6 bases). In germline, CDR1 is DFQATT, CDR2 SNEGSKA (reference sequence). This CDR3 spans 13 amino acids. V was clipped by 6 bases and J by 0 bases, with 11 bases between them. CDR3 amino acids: CSAPGQMNTEAFF. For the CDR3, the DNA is TGCAGTGCCCCAGGACAGATGAACACTGAAGCTTTCTTT.

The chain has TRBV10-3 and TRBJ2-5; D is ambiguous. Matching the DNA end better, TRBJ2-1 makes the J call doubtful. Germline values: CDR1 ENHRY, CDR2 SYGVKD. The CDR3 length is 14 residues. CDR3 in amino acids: CAISDVVGMNEQFF. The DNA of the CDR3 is TGTGCCATCAGTGACGTTGTGGGCATGAATGAGCAGTTCTTC.

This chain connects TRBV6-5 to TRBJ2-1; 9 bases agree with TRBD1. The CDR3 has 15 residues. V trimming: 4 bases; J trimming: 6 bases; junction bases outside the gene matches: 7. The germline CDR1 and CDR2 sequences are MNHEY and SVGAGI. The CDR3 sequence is CASSSGTGIVNEQFF. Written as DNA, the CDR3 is TGTGCCAGCAGTTCCGGGACAGGGATTGTCAATGAGCAGTTCTTC.

The CDR3 is CASSNGLAGSYNEQFF. CDR3 DNA: TGTGCCAGCAGCAATGGACTAGCGGGCTCCTACAATGAGCAGTTCTTC. This chain uses TRBV7-2 with TRBJ2-1; 11 bases are a match to TRBD2. The CDR3 is made up of 16 amino acids. Germline CDR1 SGHTA, CDR2 FQGNSA. Trimming removed 5 bases from V and 0 bases from J; junction bases left unmatched: 3.

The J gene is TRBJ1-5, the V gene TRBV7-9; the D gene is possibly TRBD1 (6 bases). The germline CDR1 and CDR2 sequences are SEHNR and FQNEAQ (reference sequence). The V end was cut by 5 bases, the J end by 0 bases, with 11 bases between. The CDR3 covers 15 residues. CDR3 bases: TGTGCCAGCAGCCCGGGGGCCAGTAGCAATCAGCCCCAGCATTTT. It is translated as CASSPGASSNQPQHF.

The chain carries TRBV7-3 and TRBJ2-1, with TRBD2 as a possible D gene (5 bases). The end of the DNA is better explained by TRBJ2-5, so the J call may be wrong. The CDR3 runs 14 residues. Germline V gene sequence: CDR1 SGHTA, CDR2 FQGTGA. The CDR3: CASSPSGLKETQYF. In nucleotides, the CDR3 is TGTGCCAGCAGCCCGAGCGGATTGAAAGAGACCCAGTACTTC.

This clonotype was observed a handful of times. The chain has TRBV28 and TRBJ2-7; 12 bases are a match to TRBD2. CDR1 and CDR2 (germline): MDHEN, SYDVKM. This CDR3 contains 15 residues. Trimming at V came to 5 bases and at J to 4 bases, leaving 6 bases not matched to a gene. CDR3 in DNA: TGTGCCAGCAGTCCGAGACTAGCGGGGGTATACGAGCAGTACTTC. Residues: CASSPRLAGVYEQYF.

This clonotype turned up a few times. CDR3 sequence reads: CSAWKGPYNEQFF. The CDR3 region has the DNA TGCAGTGCCTGGAAAGGGCCCTACAATGAGCAGTTCTTC. V gene TRBV20-1 combines with J gene TRBJ2-1; no clear D. CDR3 size: 13 residues. Trimming cost V 6 bases and J 2 bases, with 11 bases left between them. The germline gives CDR1 DFQATT, CDR2 SNEGSKA (reference sequence).